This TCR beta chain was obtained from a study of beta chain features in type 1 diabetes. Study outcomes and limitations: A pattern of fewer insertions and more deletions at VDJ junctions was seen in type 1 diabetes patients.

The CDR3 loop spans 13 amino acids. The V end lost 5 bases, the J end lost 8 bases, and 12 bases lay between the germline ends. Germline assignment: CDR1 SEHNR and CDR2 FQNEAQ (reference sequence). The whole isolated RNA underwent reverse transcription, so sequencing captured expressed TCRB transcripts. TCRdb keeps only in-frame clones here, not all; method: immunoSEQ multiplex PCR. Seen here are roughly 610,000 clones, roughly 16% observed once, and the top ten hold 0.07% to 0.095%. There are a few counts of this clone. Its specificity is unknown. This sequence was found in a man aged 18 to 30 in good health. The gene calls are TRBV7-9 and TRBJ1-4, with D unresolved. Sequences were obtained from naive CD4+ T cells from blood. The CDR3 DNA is TGTGCCAGCAGCCCGCTCACACAGGAAAAACTGTTTTTT. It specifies CASSPLTQEKLFF.